This T cell receptor (beta chain) originates from a study of cytomegalovirus exposure and HLA in healthy donors. Primers for the PCR totalled 60 Vbeta and 13 Jbeta. Libraries were prepared by immunoSEQ multiplex PCR; TCRdb keeps only in-frame clonotypes and omits some of them. Of about 120,000 clones listed, over 75% were seen once; the top ten hold 1.5% to 2%. Regarding the study as a whole: Some TCR beta chains (roughly 160 of them) were listed as cytomegalovirus-associated.

Germline CDR1 reads SGHTS; CDR2 reads YDEGEE. V lost 2 bases and J lost 2; bases outside the gene matches: 10. The CDR3 is made up of 17 amino acids. To note about this clone: Its antigen is not known.

This rearrangement joins TRBV5-8 to TRBJ2-3; 8 nucleotides align to TRBD2. The receptor was derived from a man between 40 and 49 years old in good health and CMV-seronegative. Sequences were obtained from PBMCs. The CDR3 here is CASSFPMAGGYTDTQYF. The CDR3 nucleotides are TGTGCCAGCAGCTTTCCTATGGCGGGGGGATACACAGATACGCAGTATTTT. Combining the CDR3 with reference TRBV5-8 and TRBJ2-3 gives the whole variable domain EAGVTQSPTHLIKTRGQQATLRCSPISGHTSVYWYQQALGLGLQFLLWYDEGEERNRGNFPPRFSGRQFPNYSSELNVNALELEDSALYLCASSFPMAGGYTDTQYFGPGTRLTVL.